This is a list of T cell receptor beta chains from one sample in a study of blood T cell repertoires in COVID-19. Data came from immunoSEQ multiplex PCR; TCRdb stores just in-frame clones and leaves some out. The top ten hold 0.95% to 1.5% of the sample, which has roughly 260,000 clones, approximately 90% seen once. The sequencing sample was made of PBMCs or T cells enriched from blood (not recorded which). The receptors stem from a human donor in a cohort exposed to, infected with or recovered from COVID-19 (not recorded which). The donor label of this sample is uncertain. CDR3s include the opening cysteine and the closing phenylalanine or tryptophan. A D gene is named only where the DNA matches it firmly. Not every row has a clone size; where given, it reads once, few, many or a size class.

cdr3_nt: TGCGCCAGCAGCACCTTTTACAGTAGGCCCCCCTCCCCAGATACGCAGTATTTT
cdr3_aa: CASSTFYSRPPSPDTQYF
clone_size: NA
v_call: TRBV5-1
d_call: NA
j_call: TRBJ2-3

cdr3_nt: TGTGCCAGTAGCCGGGGGAATAGCAATCAGCCCCAGCATTTT
cdr3_aa: CASSRGNSNQPQHF
clone_size: NA
v_call: TRBV19
d_call: NA
j_call: TRBJ1-5

cdr3_nt: TGTGCCAGCGGGGACAGGCTGGCTAACTATGGCTACACCTTC
cdr3_aa: CASGDRLANYGYTF
clone_size: few
v_call: TRBV2
d_call: TRBD1
j_call: TRBJ1-2

cdr3_nt: TGTGCCAGCAGTCCAGGGCTTTCTGAAGCTTTCTTT
cdr3_aa: CASSPGLSEAFF
clone_size: NA
v_call: TRBV28
d_call: NA
j_call: TRBJ1-1

cdr3_nt: TGTGCCGGAACAAGACAGGGGGGCTCTTTGAACACTGAAGCTTTCTTT
cdr3_aa: CAGTRQGGSLNTEAFF
clone_size: NA
v_call: TRBV30
d_call: TRBD1
j_call: TRBJ1-1

cdr3_nt: TGTGCCAGCAAGGCGCGGGGGGTCACCGGGGAGCTGTTTTTT
cdr3_aa: CASKARGVTGELFF
clone_size: NA
v_call: TRBV9
d_call: TRBD2
j_call: TRBJ2-2

cdr3_nt: TGTGCCAGCAGCCCGTTCCTGAACACTGAAGCTTTCTTT
cdr3_aa: CASSPFLNTEAFF
clone_size: NA
v_call: TRBV27
d_call: NA
j_call: TRBJ1-1

cdr3_nt: TGTGCCAGCAGTTTCGGAGGTAACACCGGGGAGCTGTTTTTT
cdr3_aa: CASSFGGNTGELFF
clone_size: NA
v_call: TRBV27
d_call: NA
j_call: TRBJ2-2

cdr3_nt: TGCGCCAGCAGCCTGGGGGGAACCTCAAGCGGGGGAGACCCCCAGCATTTT
cdr3_aa: CASSLGGTSSGGDPQHF
clone_size: NA
v_call: TRBV4-1
d_call: NA
j_call: TRBJ1-5

cdr3_nt: TGCACCAGCAGCCAGCAGGGGAGAAAGCCCCAGCATTTT
cdr3_aa: CTSSQQGRKPQHF
clone_size: NA
v_call: TRBV1
d_call: NA
j_call: TRBJ1-5

cdr3_nt: TGTGCCAGCAGCTTACATTCGGTTTACAATGAGCAGTTCTTC
cdr3_aa: CASSLHSVYNEQFF
clone_size: NA
v_call: TRBV7-9
d_call: NA
j_call: TRBJ2-1

cdr3_nt: TGTGCCAGAAGACCCGAACAGGGGGGTGAAACTAATGAAAAACTGTTTTTT
cdr3_aa: CARRPEQGGETNEKLFF
clone_size: NA
v_call: TRBV5-3
d_call: TRBD1
j_call: TRBJ1-4

cdr3_nt: TGTGCCAGCAGCTTGAGGGCCGAGGGCACTGAAGCTTTCTTT
cdr3_aa: CASSLRAEGTEAFF
clone_size: NA
v_call: TRBV5-6
d_call: NA
j_call: TRBJ1-1

cdr3_nt: TGTGCTAGTGGTTTGGGACAGTTCTATGGCTACACCTTC
cdr3_aa: CASGLGQFYGYTF
clone_size: few
v_call: TRBV12-5
d_call: NA
j_call: TRBJ1-2

cdr3_nt: TGTGCCAGCAGCTTGCCGAACAGGGGAGAGACCCAGTACTTC
cdr3_aa: CASSLPNRGETQYF
clone_size: NA
v_call: TRBV7-9
d_call: TRBD1
j_call: TRBJ2-5

cdr3_nt: TGTGCCAGCAGTTTAAGACGGGGGGGCTTCGGCCCTGAAGCTTTCTTT
cdr3_aa: CASSLRRGGFGPEAFF
clone_size: NA
v_call: TRBV6-2/TRBV6-3
d_call: NA
j_call: TRBJ1-1

cdr3_nt: TGCGCCAGCAGCCCCGAGGTATCAGGAAACACCATATATTTT
cdr3_aa: CASSPEVSGNTIYF
clone_size: NA
v_call: TRBV5-1
d_call: NA
j_call: TRBJ1-3

cdr3_nt: TGTGCCAGCAGCTTGGGTGGGGGCGAAGGGCAAGAGACCCAATACTTC
cdr3_aa: CASSLGGGEGQETQYF
clone_size: NA
v_call: TRBV7-7
d_call: NA
j_call: TRBJ2-5

cdr3_nt: TGTGCCAGCAGCTTGGGTCCCGGAGGGAGTTACACTGAAGCTTTCTTT
cdr3_aa: CASSLGPGGSYTEAFF
clone_size: NA
v_call: TRBV5-4
d_call: NA
j_call: TRBJ1-1

cdr3_nt: TGCGCCAGCAGGGATCCCGGGGGCTACGAGCAGTACTTC
cdr3_aa: CASRDPGGYEQYF
clone_size: once
v_call: TRBV5-1
d_call: NA
j_call: TRBJ2-7

cdr3_nt: TGTGCCAGCAGAACCTCAGGTTCCTTCTACAATGAGCAGTTCTTC
cdr3_aa: CASRTSGSFYNEQFF
clone_size: NA
v_call: TRBV7-2
d_call: NA
j_call: TRBJ2-1

cdr3_nt: TGTGCCAGCAGCATACTTACCGGGTTCCGGCCCGTTGAAAAACTGTTTTTT
cdr3_aa: CASSILTGFRPVEKLFF
clone_size: NA
v_call: TRBV7-9
d_call: NA
j_call: TRBJ1-4

cdr3_nt: TGTGCCAGCAGCCAGCGGACAGGATGGGAAAAACTGTTTTTT
cdr3_aa: CASSQRTGWEKLFF
clone_size: NA
v_call: TRBV13
d_call: TRBD1
j_call: TRBJ1-4

cdr3_nt: TGTGCCAGCAGCTTAAGCGCGGGACAGGGTCGGGGCTACACCTTC
cdr3_aa: CASSLSAGQGRGYTF
clone_size: NA
v_call: TRBV7-3
d_call: TRBD1
j_call: TRBJ1-2

cdr3_nt: TGTGCCAGCAGCGTAGGGGGTGACAGACCCTATGAGCAGTTCTTC
cdr3_aa: CASSVGGDRPYEQFF
clone_size: NA
v_call: TRBV9
d_call: NA
j_call: TRBJ2-1

cdr3_nt: TGTGCCAGCACATTTAGCGGCAGCACAGATACGCAGTATTTT
cdr3_aa: CASTFSGSTDTQYF
clone_size: NA
v_call: TRBV6-6
d_call: NA
j_call: TRBJ2-3

cdr3_nt: TGTGCCAGCAGCTTTGGCGACAGGGGATATGGCTACACCTTC
cdr3_aa: CASSFGDRGYGYTF
clone_size: NA
v_call: TRBV5-8
d_call: TRBD1
j_call: TRBJ1-2

cdr3_nt: TGTGCCAGCTCAGCTACAGAGAACACTGAAGCTTTCTTT
cdr3_aa: CASSATENTEAFF
clone_size: NA
v_call: TRBV18
d_call: NA
j_call: TRBJ1-1

cdr3_nt: TGTGCCAGCAGCTACGACAGGGTGGTAGATACGCAGTATTTT
cdr3_aa: CASSYDRVVDTQYF
clone_size: NA
v_call: TRBV7-3
d_call: TRBD1
j_call: TRBJ2-3

cdr3_nt: TGTGCCAGCAGTTACTCGAGGAAAAGTAATTCACCCCTCCACTTT
cdr3_aa: CASSYSRKSNSPLHF
clone_size: NA
v_call: TRBV6-2/TRBV6-3
d_call: NA
j_call: TRBJ1-6

cdr3_nt: TGTGCCAGCAGCTTAGTTCGCAGGACTAGCGGCGGGGAGCTGTTTTTT
cdr3_aa: CASSLVRRTSGGELFF
clone_size: NA
v_call: TRBV7-9
d_call: TRBD2
j_call: TRBJ2-2

cdr3_nt: TGTGCCAGCTCACCGGACATATTCTACGAGCAGTACTTC
cdr3_aa: CASSPDIFYEQYF
clone_size: NA
v_call: TRBV18
d_call: NA
j_call: TRBJ2-7

cdr3_nt: TGTGCCAGCAGCTCGACCGGGGAGATAAACGATGGCTACACCTTC
cdr3_aa: CASSSTGEINDGYTF
clone_size: once
v_call: TRBV7-8
d_call: NA
j_call: TRBJ1-2

cdr3_nt: TGTGCCAGCAGTGTGACTAGCGGGCCCTACGAGCAGTACTTC
cdr3_aa: CASSVTSGPYEQYF
clone_size: NA
v_call: TRBV2
d_call: TRBD2
j_call: TRBJ2-7

cdr3_nt: TGTGCCAGCAGTTCCACGGACAGGGGCCTCGAGCAGTACTTC
cdr3_aa: CASSSTDRGLEQYF
clone_size: NA
v_call: TRBV6-2/TRBV6-3
d_call: TRBD1
j_call: TRBJ2-7

cdr3_nt: TGCGCCAGCAGCCCCGGGACTGCGGACGAAAAACTGTTTTTT
cdr3_aa: CASSPGTADEKLFF
clone_size: NA
v_call: TRBV5-1
d_call: NA
j_call: TRBJ1-4

cdr3_nt: TGTGCCAGCAGGGCTGCGGGCTATGAGCAGTTCTTC
cdr3_aa: CASRAAGYEQFF
clone_size: once
v_call: TRBV2
d_call: NA
j_call: TRBJ2-1

cdr3_nt: TGTGCCAGCACCCTTGCCCCGGCGGGATACAATGAGCAGTTCTTC
cdr3_aa: CASTLAPAGYNEQFF
clone_size: once
v_call: TRBV6-5
d_call: NA
j_call: TRBJ2-1